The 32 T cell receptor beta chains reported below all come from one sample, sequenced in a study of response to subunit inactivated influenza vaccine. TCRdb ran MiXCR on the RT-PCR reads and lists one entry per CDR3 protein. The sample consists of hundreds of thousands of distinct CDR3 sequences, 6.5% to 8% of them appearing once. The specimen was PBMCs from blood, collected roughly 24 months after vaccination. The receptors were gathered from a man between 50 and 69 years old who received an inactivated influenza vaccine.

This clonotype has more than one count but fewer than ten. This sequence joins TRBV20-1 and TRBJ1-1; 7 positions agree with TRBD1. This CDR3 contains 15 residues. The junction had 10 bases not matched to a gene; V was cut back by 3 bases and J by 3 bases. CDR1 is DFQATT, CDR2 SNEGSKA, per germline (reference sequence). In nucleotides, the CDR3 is TGCAGTGCTAGGGACAGGCGCAGGTGGGACACTGAAGCTTTCTTT. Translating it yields CSARDRRRWDTEAFF.

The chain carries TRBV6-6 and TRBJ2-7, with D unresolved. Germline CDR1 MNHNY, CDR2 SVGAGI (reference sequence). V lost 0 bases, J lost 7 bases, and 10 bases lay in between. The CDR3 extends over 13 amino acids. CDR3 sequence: CASSYSYPEEQYF. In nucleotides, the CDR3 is TGTGCCAGCAGTTACTCTTACCCGGAAGAGCAGTACTTC.

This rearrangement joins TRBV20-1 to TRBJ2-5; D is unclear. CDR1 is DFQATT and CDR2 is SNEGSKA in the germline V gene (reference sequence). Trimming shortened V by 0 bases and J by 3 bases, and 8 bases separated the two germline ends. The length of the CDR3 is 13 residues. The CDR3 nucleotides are TGCAGTGCTAGAGATAATGTAGAAGAGACCCAGTACTTC. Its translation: CSARDNVEETQYF.

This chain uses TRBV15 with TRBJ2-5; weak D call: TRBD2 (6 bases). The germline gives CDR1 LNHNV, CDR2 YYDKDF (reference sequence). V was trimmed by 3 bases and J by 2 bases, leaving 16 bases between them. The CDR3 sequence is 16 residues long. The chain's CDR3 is CATSREVSRGQETQYF. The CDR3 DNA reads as TGTGCCACCAGCAGGGAGGTCTCGCGGGGTCAAGAGACCCAGTACTTC.

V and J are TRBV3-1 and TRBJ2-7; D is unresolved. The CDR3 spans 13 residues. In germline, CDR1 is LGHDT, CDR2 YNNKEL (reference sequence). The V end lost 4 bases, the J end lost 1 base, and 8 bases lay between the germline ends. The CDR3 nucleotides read TGTGCCAGCAGCCCTAAAGGTTCCTACGAGCAGTACTTC. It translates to CASSPKGSYEQYF.

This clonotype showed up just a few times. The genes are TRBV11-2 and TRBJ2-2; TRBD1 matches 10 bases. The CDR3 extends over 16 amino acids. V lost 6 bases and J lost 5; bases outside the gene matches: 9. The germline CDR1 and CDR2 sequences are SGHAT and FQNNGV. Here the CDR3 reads CASRDDRGRRTGELFF. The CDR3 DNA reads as TGTGCCAGCAGGGATGACAGGGGGCGTCGAACCGGGGAGCTGTTTTTT. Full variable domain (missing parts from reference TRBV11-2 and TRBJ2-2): EAGVAQSPRYKIIEKRQSVAFWCNPISGHATLYWYQQILGQGPKLLIQFQNNGVVDDSQLPKDRFSAERLKGVDSTLKIQPAKLEDSAVYLCASRDDRGRRTGELFFGEGSRLTVL.

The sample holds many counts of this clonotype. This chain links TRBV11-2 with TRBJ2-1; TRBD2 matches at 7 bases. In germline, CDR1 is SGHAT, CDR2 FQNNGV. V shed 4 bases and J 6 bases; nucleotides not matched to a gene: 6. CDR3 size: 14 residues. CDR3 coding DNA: TGTGCCAGCAGCTCAGCGGGGTTAGCCAATGAGCAGTTCTTC. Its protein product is CASSSAGLANEQFF.

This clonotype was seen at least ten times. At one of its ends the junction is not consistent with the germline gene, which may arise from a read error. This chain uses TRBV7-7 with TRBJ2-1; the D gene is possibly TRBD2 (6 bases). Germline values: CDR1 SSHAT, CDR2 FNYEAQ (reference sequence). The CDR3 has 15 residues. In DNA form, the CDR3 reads TGTGCTAGCAGCTTAAACTATGGGGGAGGCAATGAGCAGTTCTTC. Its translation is CASSLNYGGGNEQFF.

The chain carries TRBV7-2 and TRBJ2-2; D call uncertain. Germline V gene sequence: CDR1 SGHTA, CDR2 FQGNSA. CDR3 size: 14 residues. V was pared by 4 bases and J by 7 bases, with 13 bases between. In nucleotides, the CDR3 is TGTGCCAGCAGCTCCTGGGCCCCTCGCGGGGAGCTGTTTTTT. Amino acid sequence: CASSSWAPRGELFF. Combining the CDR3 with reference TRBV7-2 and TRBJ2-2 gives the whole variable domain GAGVSQSPSNKVTEKGKDVELRCDPISGHTALYWYRQSLGQGLEFLIYFQGNSAPDKSGLPSDRFSAERTGGSVSTLTIQRTQQEDSAVYLCASSSWAPRGELFFGEGSRLTVL.

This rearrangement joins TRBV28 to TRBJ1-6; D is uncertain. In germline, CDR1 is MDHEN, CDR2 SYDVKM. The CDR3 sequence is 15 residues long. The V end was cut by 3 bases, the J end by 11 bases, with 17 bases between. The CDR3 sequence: CASSFGNLFLTPLHF. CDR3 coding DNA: TGTGCCAGCAGTTTCGGAAACCTCTTTTTAACACCCCTCCACTTT.

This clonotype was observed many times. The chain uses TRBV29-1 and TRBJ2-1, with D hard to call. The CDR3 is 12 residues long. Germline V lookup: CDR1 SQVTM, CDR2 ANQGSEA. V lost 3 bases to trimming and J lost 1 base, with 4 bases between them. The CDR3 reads CSVDLSYNEQFF. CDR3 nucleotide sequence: TGCAGCGTTGACCTATCCTACAATGAGCAGTTCTTC.

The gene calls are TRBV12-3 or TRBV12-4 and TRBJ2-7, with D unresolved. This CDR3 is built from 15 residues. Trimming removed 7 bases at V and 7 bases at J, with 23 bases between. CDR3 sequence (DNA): TGTGCCAGCACCCTACTGGGATTCGGAAACGGGGAGCAGTACTTC. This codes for CASTLLGFGNGEQYF.

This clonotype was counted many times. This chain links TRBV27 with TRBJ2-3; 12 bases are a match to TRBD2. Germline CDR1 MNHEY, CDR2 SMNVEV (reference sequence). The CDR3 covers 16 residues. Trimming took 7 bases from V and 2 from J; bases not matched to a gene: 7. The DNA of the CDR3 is TGTGCCAGCACCCCTGGACTAGCGGGAATCACAGATACGCAGTATTTT. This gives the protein CASTPGLAGITDTQYF.

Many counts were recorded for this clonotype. The CDR3 region is CASGTGSVNTEAFF. Written as DNA, the CDR3 is TGCGCCAGCGGCACCGGTTCAGTGAACACTGAAGCTTTCTTT. The chain recombines TRBV5-1 with TRBJ1-1; D call uncertain. This CDR3 is built from 14 residues. Germline assignment: CDR1 SGHRS and CDR2 YFSETQ. Trimming stripped 7 bases from V and 0 bases from J, with 13 bases between.

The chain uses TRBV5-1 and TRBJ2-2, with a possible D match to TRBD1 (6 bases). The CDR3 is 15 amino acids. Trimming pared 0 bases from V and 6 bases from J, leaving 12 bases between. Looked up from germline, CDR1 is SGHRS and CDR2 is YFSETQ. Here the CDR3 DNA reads TGCGCCAGCAGCTTGGCTACAGGGAGCCCCGGGGAGCTGTTTTTT. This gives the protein CASSLATGSPGELFF.

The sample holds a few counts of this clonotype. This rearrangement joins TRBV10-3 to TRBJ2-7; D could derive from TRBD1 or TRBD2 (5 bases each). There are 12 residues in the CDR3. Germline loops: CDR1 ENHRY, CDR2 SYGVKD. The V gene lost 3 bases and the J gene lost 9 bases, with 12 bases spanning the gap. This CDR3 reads CAISEKGPGQYF. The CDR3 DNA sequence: TGTGCCATCAGTGAAAAGGGACCGGGGCAGTACTTC.

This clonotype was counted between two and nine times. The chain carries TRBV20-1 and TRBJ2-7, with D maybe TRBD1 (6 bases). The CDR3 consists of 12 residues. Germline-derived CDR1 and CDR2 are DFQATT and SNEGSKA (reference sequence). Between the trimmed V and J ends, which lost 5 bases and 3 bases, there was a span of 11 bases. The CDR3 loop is CSAQETGYEQYF. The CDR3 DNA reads TGCAGTGCTCAGGAGACAGGCTACGAGCAGTACTTC.

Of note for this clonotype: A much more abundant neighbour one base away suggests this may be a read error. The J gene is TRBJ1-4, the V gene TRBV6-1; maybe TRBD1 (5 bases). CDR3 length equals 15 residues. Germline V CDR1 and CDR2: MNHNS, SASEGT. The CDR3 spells CACRGGALPNEKLFF. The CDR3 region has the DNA TGTGCCTGCAGAGGAGGGGCCCTACCTAATGAAAAACTGTTTTTT.

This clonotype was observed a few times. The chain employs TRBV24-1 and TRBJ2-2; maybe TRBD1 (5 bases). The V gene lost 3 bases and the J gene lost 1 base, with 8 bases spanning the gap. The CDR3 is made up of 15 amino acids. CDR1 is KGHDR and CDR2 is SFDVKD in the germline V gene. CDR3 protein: CATSDTGRNTGELFF. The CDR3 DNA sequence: TGTGCCACCAGTGATACAGGACGGAACACCGGGGAGCTGTTTTTT.

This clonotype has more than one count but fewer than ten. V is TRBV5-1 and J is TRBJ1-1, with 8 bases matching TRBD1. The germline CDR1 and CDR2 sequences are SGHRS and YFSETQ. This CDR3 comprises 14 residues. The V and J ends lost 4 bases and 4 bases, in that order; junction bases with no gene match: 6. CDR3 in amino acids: CASSQDRVFTEAFF. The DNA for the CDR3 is TGCGCCAGCAGCCAGGACAGGGTGTTCACTGAAGCTTTCTTT.

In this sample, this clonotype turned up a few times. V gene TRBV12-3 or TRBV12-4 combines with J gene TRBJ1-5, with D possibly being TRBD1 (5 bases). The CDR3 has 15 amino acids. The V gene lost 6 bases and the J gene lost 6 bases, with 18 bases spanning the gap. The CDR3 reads CASSLSGRGGQPQHF. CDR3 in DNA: TGTGCCAGCAGCTTGAGTGGGAGGGGCGGTCAGCCCCAGCATTTT.

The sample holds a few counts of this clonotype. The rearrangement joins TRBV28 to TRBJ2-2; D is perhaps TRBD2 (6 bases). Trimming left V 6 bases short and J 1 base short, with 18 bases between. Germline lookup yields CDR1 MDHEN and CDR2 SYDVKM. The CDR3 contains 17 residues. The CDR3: CASSPPAGRKNTGELFF. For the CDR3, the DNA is TGTGCCAGCAGCCCTCCTGCGGGGCGAAAGAACACCGGGGAGCTGTTTTTT.

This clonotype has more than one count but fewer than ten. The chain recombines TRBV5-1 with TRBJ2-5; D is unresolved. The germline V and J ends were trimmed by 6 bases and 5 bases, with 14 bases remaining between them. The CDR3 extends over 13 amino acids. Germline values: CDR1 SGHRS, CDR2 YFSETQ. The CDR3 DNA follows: TGCGCCAGCAACTTAGGTCCTGGGGAGACCCAGTACTTC. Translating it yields CASNLGPGETQYF.

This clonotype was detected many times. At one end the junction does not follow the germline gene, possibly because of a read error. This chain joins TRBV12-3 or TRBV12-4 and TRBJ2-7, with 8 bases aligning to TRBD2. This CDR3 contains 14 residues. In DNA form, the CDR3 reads TGTGCCAGCAGTTTATCTAGCGGGTTCTACGAGCAGCACTTC. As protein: CASSLSSGFYEQHF.

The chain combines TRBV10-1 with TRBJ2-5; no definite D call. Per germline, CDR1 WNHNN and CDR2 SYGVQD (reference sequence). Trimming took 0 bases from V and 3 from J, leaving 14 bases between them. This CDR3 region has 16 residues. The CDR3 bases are TGCGCCAGCAGTGAGTCGGGTAGCCCCGCCAAAGAGACCCAGTACTTC. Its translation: CASSESGSPAKETQYF.

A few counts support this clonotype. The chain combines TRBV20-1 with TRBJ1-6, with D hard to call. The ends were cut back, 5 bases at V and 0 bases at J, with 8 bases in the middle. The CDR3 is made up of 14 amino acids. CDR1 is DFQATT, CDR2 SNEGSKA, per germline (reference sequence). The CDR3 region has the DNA TGCAGTGCTCCGGACGGCTCCTATAATTCACCCCTCCACTTT. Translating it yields CSAPDGSYNSPLHF.

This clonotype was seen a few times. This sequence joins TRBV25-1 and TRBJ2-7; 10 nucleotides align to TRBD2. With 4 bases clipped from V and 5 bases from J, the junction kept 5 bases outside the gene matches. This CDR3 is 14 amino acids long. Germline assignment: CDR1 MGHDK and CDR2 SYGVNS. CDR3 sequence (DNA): TGTGCCAGCAGTGGTGCTAGCGGGAGAGACGAGCAGTACTTC. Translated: CASSGASGRDEQYF.

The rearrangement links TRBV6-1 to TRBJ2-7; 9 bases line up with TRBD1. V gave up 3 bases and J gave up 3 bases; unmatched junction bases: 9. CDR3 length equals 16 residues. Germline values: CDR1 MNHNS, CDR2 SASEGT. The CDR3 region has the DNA TGTGCCAGCAGTGAGCCCCGGGACAGGGTTTACTACGAGCAGTACTTC. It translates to CASSEPRDRVYYEQYF.

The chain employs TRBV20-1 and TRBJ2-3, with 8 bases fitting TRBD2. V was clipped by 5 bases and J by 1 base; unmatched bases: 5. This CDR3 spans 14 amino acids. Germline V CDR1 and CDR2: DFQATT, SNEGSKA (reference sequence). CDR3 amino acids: CSAGRGAGTDTQYF. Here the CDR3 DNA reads TGCAGTGCTGGGCGGGGGGCCGGCACAGATACGCAGTATTTT.

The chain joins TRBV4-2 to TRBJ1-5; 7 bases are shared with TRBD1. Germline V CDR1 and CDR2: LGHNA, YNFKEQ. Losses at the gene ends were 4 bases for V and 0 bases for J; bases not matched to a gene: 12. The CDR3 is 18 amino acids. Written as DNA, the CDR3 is TGTGCCAGCAGCCGAAAAATAACAGGGGTCGATAGCAATCAGCCCCAGCATTTT. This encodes CASSRKITGVDSNQPQHF.

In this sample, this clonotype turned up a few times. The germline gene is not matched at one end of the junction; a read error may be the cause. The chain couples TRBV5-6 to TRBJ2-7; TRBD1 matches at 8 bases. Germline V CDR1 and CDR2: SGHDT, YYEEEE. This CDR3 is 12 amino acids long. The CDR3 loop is CASSLQDRVLDF. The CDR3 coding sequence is TGTGCCAGCAGCTTGCAGGACAGGGTCTTGGACTTC.

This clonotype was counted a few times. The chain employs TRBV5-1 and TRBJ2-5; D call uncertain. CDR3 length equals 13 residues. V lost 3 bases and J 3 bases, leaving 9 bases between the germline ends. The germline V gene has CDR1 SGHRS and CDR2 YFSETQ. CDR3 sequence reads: CASSWHTEETQYF. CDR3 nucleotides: TGCGCCAGCAGCTGGCATACGGAAGAGACCCAGTACTTC.